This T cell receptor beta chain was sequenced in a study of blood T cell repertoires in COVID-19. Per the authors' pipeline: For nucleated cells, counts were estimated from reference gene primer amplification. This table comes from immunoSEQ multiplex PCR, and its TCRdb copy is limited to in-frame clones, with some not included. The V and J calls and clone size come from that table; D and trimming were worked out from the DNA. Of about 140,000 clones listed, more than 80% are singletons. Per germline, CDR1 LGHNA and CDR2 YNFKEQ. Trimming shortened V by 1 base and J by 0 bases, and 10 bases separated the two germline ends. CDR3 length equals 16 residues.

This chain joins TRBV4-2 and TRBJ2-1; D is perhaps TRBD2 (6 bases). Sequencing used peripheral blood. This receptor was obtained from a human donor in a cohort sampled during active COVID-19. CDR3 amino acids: CASSQVGGSSYNEQFF. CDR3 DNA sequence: TGTGCCAGCAGCCAAGTTGGAGGGAGCTCCTACAATGAGCAGTTCTTC.